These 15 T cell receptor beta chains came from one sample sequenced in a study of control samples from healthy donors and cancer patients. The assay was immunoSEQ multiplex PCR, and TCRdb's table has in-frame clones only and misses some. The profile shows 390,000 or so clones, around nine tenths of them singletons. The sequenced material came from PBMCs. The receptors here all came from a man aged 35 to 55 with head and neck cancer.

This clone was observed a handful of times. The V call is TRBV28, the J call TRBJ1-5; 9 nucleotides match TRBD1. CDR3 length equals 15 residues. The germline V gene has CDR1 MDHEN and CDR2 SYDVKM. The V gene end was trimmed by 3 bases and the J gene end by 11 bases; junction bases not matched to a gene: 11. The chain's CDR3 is CASSFIGTGLRSQHF. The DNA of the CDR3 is TGTGCCAGCAGTTTTATCGGGACAGGGCTTAGGTCCCAGCATTTT.

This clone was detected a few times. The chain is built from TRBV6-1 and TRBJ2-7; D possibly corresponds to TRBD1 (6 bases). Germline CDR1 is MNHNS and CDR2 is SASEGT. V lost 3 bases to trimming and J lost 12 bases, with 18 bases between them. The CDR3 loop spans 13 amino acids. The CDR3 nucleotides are TGTGCCAGCAGTGACGTTGCAGGGGTACAGGGGTACTTC. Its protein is CASSDVAGVQGYF.

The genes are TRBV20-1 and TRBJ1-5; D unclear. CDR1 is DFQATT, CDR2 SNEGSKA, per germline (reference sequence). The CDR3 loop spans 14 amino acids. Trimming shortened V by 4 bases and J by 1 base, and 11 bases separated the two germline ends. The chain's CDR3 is CSAIDGRSNQPQHF. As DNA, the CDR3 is TGCAGTGCTATTGATGGACGGAGCAATCAGCCCCAGCATTTT.

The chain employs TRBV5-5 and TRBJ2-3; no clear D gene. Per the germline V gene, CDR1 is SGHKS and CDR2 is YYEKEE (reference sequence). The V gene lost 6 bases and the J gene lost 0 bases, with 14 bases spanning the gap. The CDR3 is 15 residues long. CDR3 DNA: TGTGCCAGCACCCGCGACTCATCTAGCACAGATACGCAGTATTTT. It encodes CASTRDSSSTDTQYF.

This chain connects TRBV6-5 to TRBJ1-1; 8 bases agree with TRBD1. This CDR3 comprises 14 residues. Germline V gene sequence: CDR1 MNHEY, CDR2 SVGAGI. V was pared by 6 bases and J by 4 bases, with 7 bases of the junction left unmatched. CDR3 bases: TGTGCCAGCAGAGTAGGACAGGGCGGCACTGAAGCTTTCTTT. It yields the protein CASRVGQGGTEAFF.

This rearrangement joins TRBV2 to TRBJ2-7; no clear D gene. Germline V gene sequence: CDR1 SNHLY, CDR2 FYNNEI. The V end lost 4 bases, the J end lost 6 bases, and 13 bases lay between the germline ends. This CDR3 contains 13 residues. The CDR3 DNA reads TGTGCCAGCAGTGGTCGAGGCAACGGCGAGCAGTACTTC. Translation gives CASSGRGNGEQYF.

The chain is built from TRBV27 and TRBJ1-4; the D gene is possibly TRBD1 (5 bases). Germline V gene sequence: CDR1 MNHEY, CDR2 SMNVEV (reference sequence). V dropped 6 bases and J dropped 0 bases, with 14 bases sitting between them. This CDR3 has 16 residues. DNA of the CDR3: TGTGCCAGCAGATGGGGCGGGGTCGCAACTAATGAAAAACTGTTTTTT. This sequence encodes CASRWGGVATNEKLFF. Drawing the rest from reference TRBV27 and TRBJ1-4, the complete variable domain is EAQVTQNPRYLITVTGKKLTVTCSQNMNHEYMSWYRQDPGLGLRQIYYSMNVEVTDKGDVPEGYKVSRKEKRNFPLILESPSPNQTSLYFCASRWGGVATNEKLFFGSGTQLSVL.

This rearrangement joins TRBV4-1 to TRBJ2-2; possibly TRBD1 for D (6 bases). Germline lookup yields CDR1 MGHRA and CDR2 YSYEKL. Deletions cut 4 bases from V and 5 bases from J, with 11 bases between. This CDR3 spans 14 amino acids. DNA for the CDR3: TGCGCCAGCAGCCTCAGGGGCGGGACCGGGGAGCTGTTTTTT. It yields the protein CASSLRGGTGELFF.

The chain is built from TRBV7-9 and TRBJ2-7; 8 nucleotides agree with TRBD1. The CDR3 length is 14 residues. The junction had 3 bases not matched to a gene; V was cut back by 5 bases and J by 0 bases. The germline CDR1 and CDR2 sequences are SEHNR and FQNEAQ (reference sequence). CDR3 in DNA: TGTGCCAGCAGCCCGACAGGGGTCTCCTACGAGCAGTACTTC. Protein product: CASSPTGVSYEQYF.

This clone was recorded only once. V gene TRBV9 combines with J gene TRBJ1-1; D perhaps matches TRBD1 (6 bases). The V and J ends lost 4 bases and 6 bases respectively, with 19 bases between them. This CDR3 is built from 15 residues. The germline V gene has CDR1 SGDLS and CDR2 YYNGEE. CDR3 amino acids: CASSPGGRVRAEAFF. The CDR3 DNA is TGTGCCAGCAGCCCGGGGGGCAGGGTCAGGGCTGAAGCTTTCTTT.

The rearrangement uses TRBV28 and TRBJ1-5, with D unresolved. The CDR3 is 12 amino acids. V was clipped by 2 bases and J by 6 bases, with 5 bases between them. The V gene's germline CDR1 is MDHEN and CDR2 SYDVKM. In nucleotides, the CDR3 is TGTGCCAGCAGTTTAATCGGTCAGCCCCAGCATTTT. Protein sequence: CASSLIGQPQHF.

CDR3 amino acids: CASLRHGHSTDTQYF. The CDR3 DNA sequence: TGCGCCTCCCTCCGGCACGGTCATAGCACAGATACGCAGTATTTT. V and J are TRBV10-2 and TRBJ2-3; D is uncertain. The CDR3 has 15 amino acids. Germline V gene data show CDR1 as WSHSY and CDR2 as SAAADI. The V gene lost 11 bases and the J gene lost 0 bases, with 18 bases spanning the gap.

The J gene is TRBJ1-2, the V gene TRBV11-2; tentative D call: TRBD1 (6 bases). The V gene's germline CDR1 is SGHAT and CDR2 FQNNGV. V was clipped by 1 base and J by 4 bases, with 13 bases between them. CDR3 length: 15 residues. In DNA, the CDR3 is TGTGCCAGCAGCTTAGGGAGGGGGAGCTTCTATGGCTACACCTTC. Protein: CASSLGRGSFYGYTF.

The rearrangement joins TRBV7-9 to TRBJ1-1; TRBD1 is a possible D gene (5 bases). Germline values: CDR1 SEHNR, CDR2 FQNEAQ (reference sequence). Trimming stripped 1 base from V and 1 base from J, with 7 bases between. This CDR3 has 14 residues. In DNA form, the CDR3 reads TGTGCCAGCAGCTTAGAAGGGGCGAACACTGAAGCTTTCTTT. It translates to CASSLEGANTEAFF. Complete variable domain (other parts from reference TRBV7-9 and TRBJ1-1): DTGVSQNPRHKITKRGQNVTFRCDPISEHNRLYWYRQTLGQGPEFLTYFQNEAQLEKSRLLSDRFSAERPKGSFSTLEIQRTEQGDSAMYLCASSLEGANTEAFFGQGTRLTVV.

The CDR3 DNA follows: TGTGCCAGTAGTCAAGGACAGGTTTTGACGGAGACCCAGTACTTC. Amino acids: CASSQGQVLTETQYF. The chain is built from TRBV19 and TRBJ2-5; 7 bases are shared with TRBD1. Trimming cost V 5 bases and J 5 bases; bases outside gene matches: 11. In germline, CDR1 is LNHDA, CDR2 SQIVND (reference sequence). The CDR3 is 15 amino acids.